Following are 4 T cell receptor beta chains from one sample sequenced in a study of T cells in women clearing cervical HPV infection. The repertoire was sequenced with immunoSEQ multiplex PCR; TCRdb's copy has only in-frame clones and lacks some. The sample table sets out 15,000 to 20,000 clones. Sequencing was performed on blood buffy coat. These receptors all stem from a woman between 18 and 70 years old with a cervical HPV16 infection that either progressed to CIN3+ or cleared (not recorded which).

As concerns this clone: The CDR3 goes on 3 residues after the read ends, and that part is filled in from the germline J gene. The chain carries TRBV18 and TRBJ2-2; no clear D gene. CDR1 and CDR2 (germline): KGHSH, LQKENI. Trimming took off 2 bases at V and 2 bases at J, with 6 bases between the two ends. The CDR3 is 14 residues long. CDR3 sequence: CASSPYSNTGELFF. The part of the CDR3 DNA that was read is TGTGCCAGCTCACCATACTCCAACACCGGGGAG.

Turning to this clone: Read sequence stops 3 residues before the CDR3 end, and the germline J gene provides the missing end. The chain uses TRBV19 and TRBJ1-2, with a possible D match to TRBD1 (6 bases). The V end was cut by 2 bases, the J end by 4 bases, with 11 bases between. The germline gives CDR1 LNHDA, CDR2 SQIVND (reference sequence). The CDR3 contains 14 residues. CDR3 DNA, as far as it was read: TGTGCCAGTAGTATATACCAGGGGATCTATGGC. It specifies CASSIYQGIYG. The whole CDR3 protein is CASSIYQGIYGYTF. The complete variable domain, with remaining parts taken from reference TRBV19 and TRBJ1-2, reads DGGITQSPKYLFRKEGQNVTLSCEQNLNHDAMYWYRQDPGQGLRLIYYSQIVNDFQKGDIAEGYSVSREKKESFPLTVTSAQKNPTAFYLCASSIYQGIYGYTFGSGTRLTVV.

The CDR3 loop is CATSDRTGSNVYEQYF. The part of the CDR3 DNA that was read is TGTGCCACCAGTGACCGAACAGGGTCCAACGTCTACGAG. This chain links TRBV24-1 with TRBJ2-7; a possible D gene is TRBD1 (6 bases). The missing CDR3 end, 3 residues past where the read stops, is filled in from the germline J gene. The CDR3 length is 16 residues. V dropped 4 bases and J dropped 3 bases, with 18 bases sitting between them. Germline V gives CDR1 KGHDR, CDR2 SFDVKD.

Note on this clone: The CDR3 extends 3 residues past the end of the read, so its final part is completed from the germline J gene. The rearrangement joins TRBV5-1 to TRBJ2-1; TRBD2 matches 10 bases. The CDR3 contains 15 residues. J lost 1 base, V lost 7 bases, and 5 bases had no gene match. The V gene's germline CDR1 is SGHRS and CDR2 YFSETQ. The CDR3 bases that were read are TGCGCCAGCCAAAGCGGGGGGGGTTCCTACAATGAG. This gives the protein CASQSGGGSYNE. The full CDR3 protein is CASQSGGGSYNEQFF.